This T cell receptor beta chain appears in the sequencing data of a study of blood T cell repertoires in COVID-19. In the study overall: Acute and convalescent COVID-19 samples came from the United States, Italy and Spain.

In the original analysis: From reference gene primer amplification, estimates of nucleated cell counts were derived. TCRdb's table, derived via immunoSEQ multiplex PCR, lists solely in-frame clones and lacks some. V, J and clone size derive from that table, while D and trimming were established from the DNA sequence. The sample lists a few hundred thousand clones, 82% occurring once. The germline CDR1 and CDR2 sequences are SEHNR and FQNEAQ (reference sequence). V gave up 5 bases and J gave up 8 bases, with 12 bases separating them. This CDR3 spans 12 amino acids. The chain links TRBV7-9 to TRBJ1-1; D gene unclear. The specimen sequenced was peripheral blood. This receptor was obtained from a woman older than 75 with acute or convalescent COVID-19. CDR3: CASSQTNLEAFF. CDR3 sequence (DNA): TGTGCCAGCAGCCAAACCAACTTGGAAGCTTTCTTT.